This T cell receptor (beta chain) was captured by sequencing in a study of blood T cell repertoires in COVID-19. The repertoire was sequenced with immunoSEQ multiplex PCR; TCRdb's copy has only in-frame clones and lacks some. The sample lists about 150,000 clones; roughly 84% were seen once. Trimming pared 6 bases from V and 6 bases from J, leaving 13 bases between. Germline CDR1 and CDR2: MNHEY and SVGAGI. The CDR3 spans 13 residues. This receptor was obtained from a woman aged 50 to 65 who had been exposed to COVID-19. The sample comprised PBMCs or T cells enriched from blood (not recorded which). The V call is TRBV6-5, the J call TRBJ2-3; no reliable D call. The CDR3 nucleotides read TGTGCCAGCAGACCCCCTTGGGCGGATACGCAGTATTTT. It translates to CASRPPWADTQYF.